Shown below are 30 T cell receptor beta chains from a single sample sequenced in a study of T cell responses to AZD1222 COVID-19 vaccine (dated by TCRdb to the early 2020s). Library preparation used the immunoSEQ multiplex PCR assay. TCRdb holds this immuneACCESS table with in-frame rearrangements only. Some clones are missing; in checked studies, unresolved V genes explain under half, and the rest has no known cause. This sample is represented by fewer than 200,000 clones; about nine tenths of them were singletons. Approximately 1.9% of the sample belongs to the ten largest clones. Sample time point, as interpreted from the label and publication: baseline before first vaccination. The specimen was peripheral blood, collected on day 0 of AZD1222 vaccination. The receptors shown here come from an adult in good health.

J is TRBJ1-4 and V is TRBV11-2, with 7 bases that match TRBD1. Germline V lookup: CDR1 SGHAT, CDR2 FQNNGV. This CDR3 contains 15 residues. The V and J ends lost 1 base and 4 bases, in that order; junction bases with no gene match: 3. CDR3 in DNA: TGTGCCAGCAGCTTAGGGGGGACAGATAATGAAAAACTGTTTTTT. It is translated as CASSLGGTDNEKLFF.

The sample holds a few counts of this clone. The chain's CDR3 is CASSVGFGGSSSNSPLHF. The CDR3 DNA sequence: TGTGCCAGCAGCGTAGGATTTGGGGGGTCTTCCTCCAATTCACCCCTCCACTTT. J is TRBJ1-6 and V is TRBV9; maybe TRBD1 (5 bases). Germline CDR1 SGDLS, CDR2 YYNGEE. The CDR3 spans 18 residues. Trimming stripped 0 bases from V and 7 bases from J, with 20 bases between.

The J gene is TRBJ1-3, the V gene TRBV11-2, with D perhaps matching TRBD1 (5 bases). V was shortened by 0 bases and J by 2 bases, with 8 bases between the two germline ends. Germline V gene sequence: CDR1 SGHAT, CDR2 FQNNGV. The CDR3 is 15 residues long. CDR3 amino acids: CASSLDRGAGNTIYF. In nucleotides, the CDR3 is TGTGCCAGCAGCTTAGATCGGGGGGCTGGAAACACCATATATTTT. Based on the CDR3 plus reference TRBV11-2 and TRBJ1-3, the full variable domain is EAGVAQSPRYKIIEKRQSVAFWCNPISGHATLYWYQQILGQGPKLLIQFQNNGVVDDSQLPKDRFSAERLKGVDSTLKIQPAKLEDSAVYLCASSLDRGAGNTIYFGEGSWLTVV.

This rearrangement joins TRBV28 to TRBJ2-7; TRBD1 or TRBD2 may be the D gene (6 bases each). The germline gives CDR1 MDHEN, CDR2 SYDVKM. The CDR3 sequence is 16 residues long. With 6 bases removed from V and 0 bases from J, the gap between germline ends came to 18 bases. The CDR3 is CASRDSGAGPSYEQYF. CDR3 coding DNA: TGTGCCAGCAGGGATTCGGGGGCAGGGCCCTCCTACGAGCAGTACTTC. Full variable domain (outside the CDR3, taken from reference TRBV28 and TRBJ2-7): DVKVTQSSRYLVKRTGEKVFLECVQDMDHENMFWYRQDPGLGLRLIYFSYDVKMKEKGDIPEGYSVSREKKERFSLILESASTNQTSMYLCASRDSGAGPSYEQYFGPGTRLTVT.

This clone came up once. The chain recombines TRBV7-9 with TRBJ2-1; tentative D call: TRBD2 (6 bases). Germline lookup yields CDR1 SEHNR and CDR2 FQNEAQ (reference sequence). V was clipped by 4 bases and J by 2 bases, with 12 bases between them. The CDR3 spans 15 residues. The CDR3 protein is CASSSGGFPYNEQFF. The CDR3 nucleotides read TGTGCCAGCAGCTCAGGAGGGTTTCCCTACAATGAGCAGTTCTTC.

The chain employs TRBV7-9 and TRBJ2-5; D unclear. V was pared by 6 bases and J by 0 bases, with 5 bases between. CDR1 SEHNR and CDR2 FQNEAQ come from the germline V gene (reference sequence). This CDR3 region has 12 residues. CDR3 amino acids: CASRGNQETQYF. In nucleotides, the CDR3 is TGTGCCAGCAGGGGCAACCAAGAGACCCAGTACTTC.

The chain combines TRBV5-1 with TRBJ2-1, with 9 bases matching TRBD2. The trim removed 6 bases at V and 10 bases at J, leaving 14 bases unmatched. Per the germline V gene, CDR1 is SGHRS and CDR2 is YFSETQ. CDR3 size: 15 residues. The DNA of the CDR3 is TGCGCCAGCACCACCGGCGGGGGGGCTACCAGGGAGCAGTTCTTC. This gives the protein CASTTGGGATREQFF.

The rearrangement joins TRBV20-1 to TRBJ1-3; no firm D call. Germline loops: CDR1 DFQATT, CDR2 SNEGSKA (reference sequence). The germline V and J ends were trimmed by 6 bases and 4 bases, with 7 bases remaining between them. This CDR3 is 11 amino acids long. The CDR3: CSAATGNTIYF. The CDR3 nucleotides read TGCAGTGCGGCCACCGGAAACACCATATATTTT.

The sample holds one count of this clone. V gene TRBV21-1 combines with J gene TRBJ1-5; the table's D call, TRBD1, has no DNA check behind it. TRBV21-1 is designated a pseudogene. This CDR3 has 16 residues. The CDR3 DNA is TGTGCCAGCAGGCGGACAGGGGATCATAGCAATCAGCCCCAGCATTTT. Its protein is CASRRTGDHSNQPQHF.

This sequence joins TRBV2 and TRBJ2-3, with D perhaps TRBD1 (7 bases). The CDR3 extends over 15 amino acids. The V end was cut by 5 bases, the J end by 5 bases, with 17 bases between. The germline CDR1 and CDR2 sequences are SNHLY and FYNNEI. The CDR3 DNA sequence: TGTGCCAGCAGTCAGACAGGGAAGGGAGGAGATACGCAGTATTTT. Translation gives CASSQTGKGGDTQYF.

CDR3 bases: TGCGCCAGCAGCTACTCAGGGGCCCAAGATCAGCCCCAGCATTTT. Protein: CASSYSGAQDQPQHF. V is TRBV5-1 and J is TRBJ1-5, with D possibly matching TRBD1 (6 bases). CDR1 is SGHRS and CDR2 is YFSETQ in the germline V gene. CDR3 length: 15 amino acids. Trimming removed 3 bases at V and 5 bases at J, with 15 bases between.

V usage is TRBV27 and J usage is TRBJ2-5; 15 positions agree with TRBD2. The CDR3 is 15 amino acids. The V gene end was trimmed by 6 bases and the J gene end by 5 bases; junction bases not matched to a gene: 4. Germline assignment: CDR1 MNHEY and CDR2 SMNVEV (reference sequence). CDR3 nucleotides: TGTGCCAGCAGATCCGGGACTAGCGGGAGGGAGACCCAGTACTTC. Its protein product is CASRSGTSGRETQYF.

The CDR3 loop reads CASSHYQGVGWNSPLHF. The CDR3 DNA follows: TGTGCCAGCAGCCACTACCAGGGGGTAGGATGGAATTCACCCCTCCACTTT. This sequence joins TRBV28 and TRBJ1-6; TRBD1 aligns across 7 bases. Germline V lookup: CDR1 MDHEN, CDR2 SYDVKM. V was clipped by 6 bases and J by 7 bases; unmatched bases: 15. The CDR3 covers 17 residues.

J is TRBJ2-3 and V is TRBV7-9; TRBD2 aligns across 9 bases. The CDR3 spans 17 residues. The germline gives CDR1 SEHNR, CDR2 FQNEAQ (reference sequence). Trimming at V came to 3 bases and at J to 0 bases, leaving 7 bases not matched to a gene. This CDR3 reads CASSFSASGISTDTQYF. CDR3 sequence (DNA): TGTGCCAGCAGCTTCTCGGCTAGCGGGATTAGCACAGATACGCAGTATTTT.

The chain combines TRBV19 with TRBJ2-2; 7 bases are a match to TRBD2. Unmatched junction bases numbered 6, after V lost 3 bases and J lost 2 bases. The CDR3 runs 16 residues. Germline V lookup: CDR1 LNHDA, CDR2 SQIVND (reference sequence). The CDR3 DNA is TGTGCCAGTAGTATCCGCCGGGGGGTCAACACCGGGGAGCTGTTTTTT. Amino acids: CASSIRRGVNTGELFF.

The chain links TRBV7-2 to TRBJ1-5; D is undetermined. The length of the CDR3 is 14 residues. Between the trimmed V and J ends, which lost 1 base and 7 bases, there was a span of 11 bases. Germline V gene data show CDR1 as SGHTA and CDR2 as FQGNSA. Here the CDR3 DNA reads TGTGCCAGCAGCTTAGACGGGTACCGACAGCCCCAGCATTTT. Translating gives CASSLDGYRQPQHF.

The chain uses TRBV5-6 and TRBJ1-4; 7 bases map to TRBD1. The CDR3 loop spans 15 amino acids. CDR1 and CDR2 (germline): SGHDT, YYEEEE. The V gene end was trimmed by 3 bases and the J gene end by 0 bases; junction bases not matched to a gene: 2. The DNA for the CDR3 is TGTGCCAGCAGCTCGACAGGGACAACTAATGAAAAACTGTTTTTT. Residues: CASSSTGTTNEKLFF.

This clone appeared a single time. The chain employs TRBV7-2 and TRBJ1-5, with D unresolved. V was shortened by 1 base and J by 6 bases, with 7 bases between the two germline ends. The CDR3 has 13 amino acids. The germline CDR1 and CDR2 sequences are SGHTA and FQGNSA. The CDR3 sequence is CASSLVEAQPQHF. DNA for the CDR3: TGTGCCAGCAGCTTAGTTGAGGCTCAGCCCCAGCATTTT.

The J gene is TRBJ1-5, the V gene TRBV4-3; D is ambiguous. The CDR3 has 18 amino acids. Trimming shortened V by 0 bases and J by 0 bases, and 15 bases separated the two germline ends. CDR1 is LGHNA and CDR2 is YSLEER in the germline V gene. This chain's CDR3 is CASSQDQNVRTSNQPQHF. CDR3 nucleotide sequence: TGCGCCAGCAGCCAAGACCAGAACGTTAGAACTAGCAATCAGCCCCAGCATTTT.

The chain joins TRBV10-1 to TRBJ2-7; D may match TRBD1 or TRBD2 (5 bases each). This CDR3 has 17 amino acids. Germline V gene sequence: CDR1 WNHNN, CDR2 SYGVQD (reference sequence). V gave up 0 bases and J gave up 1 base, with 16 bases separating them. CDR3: CASSESGRTRNSYEQYF. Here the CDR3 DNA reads TGCGCCAGCAGTGAGTCGGGACGGACTCGCAATTCCTACGAGCAGTACTTC.

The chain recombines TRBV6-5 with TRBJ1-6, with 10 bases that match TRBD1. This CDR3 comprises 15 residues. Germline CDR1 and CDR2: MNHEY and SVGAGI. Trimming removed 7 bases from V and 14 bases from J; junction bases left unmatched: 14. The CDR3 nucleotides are TGTGCCAGCACCTCGCCTGGGGACAGGGGAAGAACCCTCCACTTT. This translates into CASTSPGDRGRTLHF.

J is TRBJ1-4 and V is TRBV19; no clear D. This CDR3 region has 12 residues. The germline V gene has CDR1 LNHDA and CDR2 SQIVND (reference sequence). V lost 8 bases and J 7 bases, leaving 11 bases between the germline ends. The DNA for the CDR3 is TGTGCCAGTCGCCAGGAGTCTGAAAAACTGTTTTTT. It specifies CASRQESEKLFF. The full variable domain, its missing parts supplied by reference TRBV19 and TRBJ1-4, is DGGITQSPKYLFRKEGQNVTLSCEQNLNHDAMYWYRQDPGQGLRLIYYSQIVNDFQKGDIAEGYSVSREKKESFPLTVTSAQKNPTAFYLCASRQESEKLFFGSGTQLSVL.

CDR3 region: CASSEPGAKGYTF. CDR3 DNA sequence: TGTGCCAGCAGTGAACCGGGGGCTAAGGGCTACACCTTC. The chain recombines TRBV2 with TRBJ1-2, with D perhaps matching TRBD1 (6 bases). This CDR3 spans 13 amino acids. The germline V gene has CDR1 SNHLY and CDR2 FYNNEI. Between the trimmed V and J ends, which lost 2 bases and 8 bases, there was a span of 12 bases. The complete variable domain, with remaining parts taken from reference TRBV2 and TRBJ1-2, reads EPEVTQTPSHQVTQMGQEVILRCVPISNHLYFYWYRQILGQKVEFLVSFYNNEISEKSEIFDDQFSVERPDGSNFTLKIRSTKLEDSAMYFCASSEPGAKGYTFGSGTRLTVV.

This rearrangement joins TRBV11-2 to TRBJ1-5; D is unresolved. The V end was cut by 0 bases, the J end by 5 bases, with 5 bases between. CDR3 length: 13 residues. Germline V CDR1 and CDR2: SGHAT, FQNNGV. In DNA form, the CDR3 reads TGTGCCAGCAGCTTAGATCGAGATCAGCCCCAGCATTTT. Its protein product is CASSLDRDQPQHF.

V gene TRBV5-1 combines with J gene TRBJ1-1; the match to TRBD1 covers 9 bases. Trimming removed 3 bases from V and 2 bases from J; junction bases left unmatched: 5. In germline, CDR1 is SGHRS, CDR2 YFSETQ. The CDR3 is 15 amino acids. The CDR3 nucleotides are TGCGCCAGCAGCTCAGCGACAGGGGGAAACACTGAAGCTTTCTTT. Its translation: CASSSATGGNTEAFF.

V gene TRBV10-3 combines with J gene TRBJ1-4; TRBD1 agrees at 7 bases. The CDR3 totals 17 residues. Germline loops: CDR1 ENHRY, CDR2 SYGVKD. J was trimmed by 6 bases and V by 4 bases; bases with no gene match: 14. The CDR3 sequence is CAISAVQKGAPYEKLFF. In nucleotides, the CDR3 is TGTGCCATCAGTGCCGTCCAAAAGGGGGCGCCTTATGAAAAACTGTTTTTT.

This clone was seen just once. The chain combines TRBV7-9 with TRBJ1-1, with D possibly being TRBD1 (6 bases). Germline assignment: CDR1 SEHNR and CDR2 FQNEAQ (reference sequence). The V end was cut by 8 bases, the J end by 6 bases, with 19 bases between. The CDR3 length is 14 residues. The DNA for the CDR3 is TGTGCCAGCCGAGTCGGGGGGGCATCGGCTGAAGCTTTCTTT. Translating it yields CASRVGGASAEAFF. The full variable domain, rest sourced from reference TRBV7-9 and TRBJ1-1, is DTGVSQNPRHKITKRGQNVTFRCDPISEHNRLYWYRQTLGQGPEFLTYFQNEAQLEKSRLLSDRFSAERPKGSFSTLEIQRTEQGDSAMYLCASRVGGASAEAFFGQGTRLTVV.

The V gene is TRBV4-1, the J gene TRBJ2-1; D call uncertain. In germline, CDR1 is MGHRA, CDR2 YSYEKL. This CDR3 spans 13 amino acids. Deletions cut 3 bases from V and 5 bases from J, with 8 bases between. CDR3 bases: TGCGCCAGCAGCCATGGCTGGGACAATGAGCAGTTCTTC. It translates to CASSHGWDNEQFF.

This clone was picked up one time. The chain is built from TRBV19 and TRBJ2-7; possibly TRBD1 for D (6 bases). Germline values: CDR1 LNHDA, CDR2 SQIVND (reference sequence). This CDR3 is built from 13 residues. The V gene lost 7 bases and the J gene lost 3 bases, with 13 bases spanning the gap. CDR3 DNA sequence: TGTGCCAGTAACACGGGACACCACTACGAGCAGTACTTC. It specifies CASNTGHHYEQYF.

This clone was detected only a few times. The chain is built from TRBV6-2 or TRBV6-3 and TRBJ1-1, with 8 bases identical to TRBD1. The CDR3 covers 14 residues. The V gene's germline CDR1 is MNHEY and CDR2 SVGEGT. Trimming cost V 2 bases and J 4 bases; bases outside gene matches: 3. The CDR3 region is CASSYGQGGTEAFF. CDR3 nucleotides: TGTGCCAGCAGTTACGGACAGGGTGGCACTGAAGCTTTCTTT.